The 9 T cell receptor beta chains given below trace back to one sample, sequenced in a study of T-cell reconstitution after alpha-beta-depleted transplantation in children. TCRbeta library construction was performed incorporating unique molecular identifiers. TCRdb fed the PCR reads into MiXCR, producing one record per CDR3 protein. The sample holds 500,000 to 750,000 distinct CDR3 sequences, about a quarter seen once. Here the sequenced sample was PBMCs, taken before TCRalphabeta/CD19-depleted stem cell transplant. These TCRs come from a boy in the first two years of life with Wiskott-Aldrich syndrome, due to receive a stem cell transplant.

The chain couples TRBV20-1 to TRBJ2-4, with a weak D call TRBD1 (5 bases). Germline CDR1 reads DFQATT; CDR2 reads SNEGSKA (reference sequence). The CDR3 is made up of 15 amino acids. V was shortened by 5 bases and J by 0 bases, with 14 bases between the two germline ends. The CDR3 here is CSAQTALLAKNIQYF. The CDR3 nucleotides read TGCAGTGCTCAGACAGCATTACTAGCCAAAAACATTCAGTACTTC.

The genes are TRBV4-2 and TRBJ2-1, with unresolved D. Germline CDR1 LGHNA, CDR2 YNFKEQ. The germline V and J ends were trimmed by 1 base and 9 bases, with 13 bases remaining between them. The CDR3 runs 14 residues. In DNA form, the CDR3 reads TGTGCCAGCAGCCAAGTAGATAGCATCGGTGAGCAGTTCTTC. This encodes CASSQVDSIGEQFF.

This clonotype has more than one count but fewer than ten. The chain combines TRBV2 with TRBJ2-2; TRBD1 agrees at 8 bases. The CDR3 is made up of 14 amino acids. V shed 7 bases, J shed 2 bases, and the junction held 3 bases outside the gene matches. Germline CDR1 SNHLY, CDR2 FYNNEI. CDR3 nucleotides: TGTGCCAGCATCAGGGGGCAAAACACCGGGGAGCTGTTTTTT. Translation gives CASIRGQNTGELFF.

This chain joins TRBV5-1 and TRBJ2-5; 12 bases line up with TRBD2. V was pared by 0 bases and J by 2 bases, with 11 bases of the junction left unmatched. The germline V gene encodes CDR1 SGHRS and CDR2 YFSETQ. The CDR3 contains 19 residues. In DNA, the CDR3 is TGCGCCAGCAGCTTGGCTCTAGCGGGAGGGCCGGGGTCTCAAGAGACCCAGTACTTC. Translated: CASSLALAGGPGSQETQYF.

V and J are TRBV27 and TRBJ2-7; tentatively, D is TRBD1 (6 bases). Trimming left V 5 bases short and J 5 bases short, with 19 bases between. CDR1 is MNHEY, CDR2 SMNVEV, per germline (reference sequence). The CDR3 loop spans 15 amino acids. The CDR3 region has the DNA TGTGCCAGCAGTCCCGAGTTTTTCAGGGACAACGAGCAGTACTTC. This gives the protein CASSPEFFRDNEQYF.

The chain carries TRBV29-1 and TRBJ2-1, with 14 bases lining up with TRBD2. CDR3 size: 14 residues. Germline values: CDR1 SQVTM, CDR2 ANQGSEA. With V trimmed by 4 bases and J by 8 bases, 4 bases remained unmatched. As DNA, the CDR3 is TGCAGCGTTGCCGGGACTAGCGGGAGTGATGAGCAGTTCTTC. Translation: CSVAGTSGSDEQFF.

This chain connects TRBV7-6 to TRBJ1-6; D may be TRBD1 (6 bases). CDR3 length equals 13 residues. Germline V lookup: CDR1 SGHVS, CDR2 FNYEAQ. V was pared by 3 bases and J by 10 bases, with 10 bases between. The CDR3 reads CASSLGGGSPLHF. The CDR3 nucleotides are TGTGCCAGCAGCTTGGGAGGGGGATCACCCCTCCACTTT.

This clonotype was counted between two and nine times. V gene TRBV10-3 combines with J gene TRBJ2-1; perhaps TRBD2 as D (5 bases). The CDR3 consists of 15 residues. With 6 bases removed from V and 0 bases from J, the gap between germline ends came to 12 bases. Germline assignment: CDR1 ENHRY and CDR2 SYGVKD. CDR3 region: CAIRESGSSYNEQFF. CDR3 in DNA: TGTGCCATCAGGGAAAGCGGTTCCTCCTACAATGAGCAGTTCTTC.

This clonotype was seen a handful of times. The chain employs TRBV4-2 and TRBJ2-5; D call uncertain. V was trimmed by 0 bases and J by 0 bases, leaving 11 bases between them. This CDR3 is 16 amino acids long. Germline CDR1 reads LGHNA; CDR2 reads YNFKEQ. CDR3 sequence reads: CASSQDFLRNQETQYF. The CDR3 bases are TGTGCCAGCAGCCAAGATTTCCTGCGTAACCAAGAGACCCAGTACTTC.